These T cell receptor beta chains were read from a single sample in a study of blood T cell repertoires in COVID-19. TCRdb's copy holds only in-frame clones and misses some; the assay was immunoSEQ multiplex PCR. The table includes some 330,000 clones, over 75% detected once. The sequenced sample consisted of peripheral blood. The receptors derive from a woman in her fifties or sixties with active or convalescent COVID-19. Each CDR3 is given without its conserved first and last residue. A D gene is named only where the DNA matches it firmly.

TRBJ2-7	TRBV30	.	AWSLKRDRPTYEQY
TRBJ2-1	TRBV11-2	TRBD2	ASSSSASGRTNEQF
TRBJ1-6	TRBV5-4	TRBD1	ASSTSRDRGNNSPLH
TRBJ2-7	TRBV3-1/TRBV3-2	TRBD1	ASSQGQTGLRERYWSRYEQY
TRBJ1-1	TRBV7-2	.	ASSRGGSETEAF
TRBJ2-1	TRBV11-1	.	ASSQSGTYSYNEQF
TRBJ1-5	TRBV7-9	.	ASTSGDQPQH
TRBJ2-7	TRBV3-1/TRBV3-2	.	ASSQEASYEQY
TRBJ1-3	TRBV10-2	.	ASSESGWGGRNTIY
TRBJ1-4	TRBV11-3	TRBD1	ASSQTGVREKLF
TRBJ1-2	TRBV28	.	ASSPGRGGNYGYT
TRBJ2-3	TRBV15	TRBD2	ATSPTSASGDTQY
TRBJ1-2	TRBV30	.	AWSVRGAGYGYT
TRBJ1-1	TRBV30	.	AWSVGGTEAF
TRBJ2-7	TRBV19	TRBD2	ASSIDLPTSAYEQY
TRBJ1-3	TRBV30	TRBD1	AWSRGHGNTIY
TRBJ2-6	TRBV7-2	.	ASSLDGGWGFVGANVLT
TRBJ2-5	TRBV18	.	ASEPRVSVGETQY
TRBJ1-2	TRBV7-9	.	ASSLLSRQEIYGYT
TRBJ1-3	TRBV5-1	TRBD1	ASSLGTGFPGNTIY
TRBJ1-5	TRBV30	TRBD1	AWSVPSGGYQPQH
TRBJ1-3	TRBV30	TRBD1	AWSAGQVGNTIY
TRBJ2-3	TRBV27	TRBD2	ASSLIWAGGTDTQY
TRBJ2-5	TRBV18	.	ASSPGGLGETQY
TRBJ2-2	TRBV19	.	ASSSRGGMDGELF
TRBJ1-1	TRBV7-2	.	ASSLESQTEAF
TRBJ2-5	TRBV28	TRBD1	ASSPRTGLETQY
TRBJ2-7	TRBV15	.	ATSRAAGLSYEQY
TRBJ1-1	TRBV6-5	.	ATRTGRVTEAF
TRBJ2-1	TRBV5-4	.	ASSTPPRGSNEQF
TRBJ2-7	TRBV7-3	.	ASSKDSSYEQY
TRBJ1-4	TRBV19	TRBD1	ASSITGENEKLF
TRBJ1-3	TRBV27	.	ASSRGGSSGNTIY
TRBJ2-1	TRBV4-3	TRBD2	ASSQDSGLARGDEQF
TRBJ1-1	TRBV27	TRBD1	ASSLYGQVIAEAF
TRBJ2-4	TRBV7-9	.	ASSLEASGAKNIQY
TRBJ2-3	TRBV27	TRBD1	AISSSGGQNTQY
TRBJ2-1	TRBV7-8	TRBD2	ASSSPGLPDNEQF
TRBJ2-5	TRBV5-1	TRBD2	ASSHGRTSGGRDGETQY
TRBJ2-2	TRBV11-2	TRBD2	ASSIPRLAGVYTGELF
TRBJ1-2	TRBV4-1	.	ASSQDQGNYGYT
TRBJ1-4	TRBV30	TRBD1	AWSDLRQGPFSPGAEKLF
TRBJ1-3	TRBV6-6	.	ASSHLDSPVGGSTIY
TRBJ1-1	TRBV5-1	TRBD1	ASSWGDRGTEAF
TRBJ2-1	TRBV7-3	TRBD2	ASSLSPAGGPELNEQF
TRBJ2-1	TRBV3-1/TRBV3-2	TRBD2	ASSQDSGPYNEQF
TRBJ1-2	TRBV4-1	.	ASSPPGQLGGYT
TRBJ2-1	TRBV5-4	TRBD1	ASSEGQGPLNEQF
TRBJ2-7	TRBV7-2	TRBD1	ASSLEGAGGTYEQY
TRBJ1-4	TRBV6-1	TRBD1	ASSDGTGAMRKLF
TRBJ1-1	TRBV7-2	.	ASSYQGGMNTEAF
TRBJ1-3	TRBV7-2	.	ASSYSPTGDTIY
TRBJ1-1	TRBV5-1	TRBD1	ASRSGTGDGEAF
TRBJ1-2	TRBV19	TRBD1	ASKPGQANYGYT